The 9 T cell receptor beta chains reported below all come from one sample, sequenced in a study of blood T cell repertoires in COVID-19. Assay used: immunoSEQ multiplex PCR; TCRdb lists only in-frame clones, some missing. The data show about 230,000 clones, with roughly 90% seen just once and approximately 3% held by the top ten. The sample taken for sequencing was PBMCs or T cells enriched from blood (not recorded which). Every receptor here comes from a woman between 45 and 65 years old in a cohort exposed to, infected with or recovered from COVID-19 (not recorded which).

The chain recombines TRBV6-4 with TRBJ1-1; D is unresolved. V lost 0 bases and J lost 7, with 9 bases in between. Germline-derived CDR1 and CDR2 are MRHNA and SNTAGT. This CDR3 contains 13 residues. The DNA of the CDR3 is TGTGCCAGCAGTGACTCGAGCGGGGATGAAGCTTTCTTT. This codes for CASSDSSGDEAFF.

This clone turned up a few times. The CDR3 loop reads CASSRDSYNEQFF. DNA of the CDR3: TGTGCCAGCAGCCGGGACAGTTACAATGAGCAGTTCTTC. The chain links TRBV5-8 to TRBJ2-1, with 7 bases matching TRBD1. CDR1 is SGHTS, CDR2 YDEGEE, per germline. The CDR3 has 13 amino acids. The V and J ends lost 4 bases and 4 bases, in that order; junction bases with no gene match: 2.

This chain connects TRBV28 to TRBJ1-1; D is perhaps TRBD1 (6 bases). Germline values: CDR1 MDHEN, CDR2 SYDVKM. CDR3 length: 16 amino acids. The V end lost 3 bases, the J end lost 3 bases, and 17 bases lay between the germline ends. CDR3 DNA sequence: TGTGCCAGCAGTTTCCGGACAGCCGGGGGGTACACTGAAGCTTTCTTT. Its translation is CASSFRTAGGYTEAFF.

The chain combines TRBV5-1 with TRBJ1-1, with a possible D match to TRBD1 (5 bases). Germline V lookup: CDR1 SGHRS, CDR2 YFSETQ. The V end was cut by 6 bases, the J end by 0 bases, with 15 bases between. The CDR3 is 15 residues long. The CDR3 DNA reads TGCGCCAGCACCGGGCAGGGCCCCGTGAACACTGAAGCTTTCTTT. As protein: CASTGQGPVNTEAFF.

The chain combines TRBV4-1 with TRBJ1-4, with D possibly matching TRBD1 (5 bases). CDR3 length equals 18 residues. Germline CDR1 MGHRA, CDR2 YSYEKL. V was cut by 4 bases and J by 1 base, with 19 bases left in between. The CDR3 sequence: CASSPDTLIYETNEKLFF. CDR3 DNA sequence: TGCGCCAGCAGCCCGGACACGCTCATATATGAAACTAATGAAAAACTGTTTTTT.

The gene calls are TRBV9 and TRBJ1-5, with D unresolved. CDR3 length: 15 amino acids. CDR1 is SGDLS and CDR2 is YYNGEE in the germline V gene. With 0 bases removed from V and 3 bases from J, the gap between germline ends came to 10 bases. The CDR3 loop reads CASSVAGGINQPQHF. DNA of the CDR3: TGTGCCAGCAGCGTAGCAGGAGGGATCAATCAGCCCCAGCATTTT.

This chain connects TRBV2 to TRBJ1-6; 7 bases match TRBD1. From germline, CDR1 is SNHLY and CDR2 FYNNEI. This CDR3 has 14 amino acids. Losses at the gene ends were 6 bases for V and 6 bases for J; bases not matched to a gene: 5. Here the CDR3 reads CASSPDRVNSPLHF. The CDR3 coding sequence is TGTGCCAGCAGCCCCGACAGGGTTAATTCACCCCTCCACTTT.

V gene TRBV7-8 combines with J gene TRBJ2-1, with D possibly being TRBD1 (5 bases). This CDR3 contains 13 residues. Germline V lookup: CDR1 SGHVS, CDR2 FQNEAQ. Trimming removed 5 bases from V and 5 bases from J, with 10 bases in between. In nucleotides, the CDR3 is TGTGCCAGCAGCCAGACAGTAAACAATGAGCAGTTCTTC. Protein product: CASSQTVNNEQFF.

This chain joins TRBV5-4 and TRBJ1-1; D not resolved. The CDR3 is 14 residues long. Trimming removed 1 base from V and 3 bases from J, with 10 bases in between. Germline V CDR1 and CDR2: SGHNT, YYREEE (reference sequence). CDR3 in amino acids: CASSLFGSYTEAFF. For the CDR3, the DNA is TGTGCCAGCAGCTTGTTTGGCAGTTACACTGAAGCTTTCTTT.